A single sample gave rise to the 29 T cell receptor beta chains below, sequenced in a study of cytomegalovirus exposure and HLA in healthy donors. PCR primers comprised 60 Vbeta and 13 Jbeta primers. The table came from immunoSEQ multiplex PCR; TCRdb's copy has only in-frame clones and leaves some out. This table holds fewer than 200,000 clones, about four fifths found once. Sequenced: PBMCs. All receptors come from a male donor in good health and CMV-seropositive.

The J gene is TRBJ1-1, the V gene TRBV30; D uncertain. CDR3 size: 15 residues. CDR1 is GTSNPN and CDR2 is SVGIG in the germline V gene (reference sequence). V lost 3 bases, J lost 1 base, and 15 bases lay in between. The CDR3 region is CAWRPLNPGNTEAFF. The CDR3 DNA reads as TGTGCCTGGAGGCCCCTTAATCCGGGGAACACTGAAGCTTTCTTT.

CDR3 sequence (DNA): TGTGCCAGCAGCCAAGATAACAATGAGCAGTTCTTC. This gives the protein CASSQDNNEQFF. The V gene is TRBV4-2, the J gene TRBJ2-1; D not resolved. Trimming took off 0 bases at V and 5 bases at J, with 2 bases between the two ends. Germline V CDR1 and CDR2: LGHNA, YNFKEQ. The length of the CDR3 is 12 residues.

The chain joins TRBV20-1 to TRBJ2-3; 7 positions agree with TRBD2. Germline V lookup: CDR1 DFQATT, CDR2 SNEGSKA (reference sequence). V shed 6 bases, J shed 9 bases, and the junction held 6 bases outside the gene matches. The CDR3 covers 11 residues. Here the CDR3 reads CSAGGSGTQYF. CDR3 nucleotide sequence: TGCAGTGCGGGGGGGTCGGGGACGCAGTATTTT.

In the case of this clone: Other DNA sequences in this sample translate to the same CDR3. This chain joins TRBV7-2 and TRBJ2-1; TRBD2 matches 11 bases. V lost 6 bases, J lost 3 bases, and 7 bases stayed unmatched. This CDR3 region has 16 residues. The germline CDR1 and CDR2 sequences are SGHTA and FQGNSA. CDR3 bases: TGTGCCAGCAGTCCCCCCGGACTAGCGGGCTACAATGAGCAGTTCTTC. This gives the protein CASSPPGLAGYNEQFF.

The chain couples TRBV5-1 to TRBJ1-6; 9 bases are shared with TRBD1. Germline V gene data show CDR1 as SGHRS and CDR2 as YFSETQ. The CDR3 has 14 residues. The V gene end was trimmed by 4 bases and the J gene end by 7 bases; junction bases not matched to a gene: 3. CDR3 amino acids: CASSQGTGNSPLHF. CDR3 DNA: TGCGCCAGCAGCCAAGGGACAGGGAATTCACCCCTCCACTTT.

J is TRBJ1-2 and V is TRBV9; 7 bases are shared with TRBD1. The CDR3 runs to 17 residues. Germline CDR1 SGDLS, CDR2 YYNGEE. V gave up 0 bases and J gave up 3 bases; unmatched junction bases: 11. The CDR3 reads CASSVARTPQGYYGYTF. The CDR3 nucleotides are TGTGCCAGCAGCGTAGCTAGGACTCCACAGGGGTACTATGGCTACACCTTC.

The chain couples TRBV5-6 to TRBJ2-6; 7 nucleotides match TRBD2. With V trimmed by 0 bases and J by 0 bases, 3 bases remained unmatched. The CDR3 covers 17 residues. Germline V gene lookup returns CDR1 SGHDT and CDR2 YYEEEE. The CDR3 DNA reads TGTGCCAGCAGCTTGGCCACTAGCGCCTCTGGGGCCAACGTCCTGACTTTC. As protein: CASSLATSASGANVLTF.

The genes are TRBV11-1 and TRBJ1-5; D might be TRBD1 (5 bases). Germline assignment: CDR1 SGHAT and CDR2 FQDESV (reference sequence). The V end was cut by 6 bases, the J end by 1 base, with 13 bases between. This CDR3 is built from 15 residues. The chain's CDR3 is CASSYPGGSNQPQHF. The CDR3 coding sequence is TGTGCCAGCAGTTATCCCGGGGGGAGCAATCAGCCCCAGCATTTT.

V gene TRBV9 combines with J gene TRBJ1-6; D unresolved. Trimming removed 0 bases at V and 6 bases at J, with 10 bases between. The germline V gene encodes CDR1 SGDLS and CDR2 YYNGEE. The CDR3 is 15 amino acids. CDR3 in amino acids: CASSVELSSNSPLHF. The CDR3 DNA reads as TGTGCCAGCAGCGTAGAGCTGAGCTCTAATTCACCCCTCCACTTT. Full variable domain (outside the CDR3, taken from reference TRBV9 and TRBJ1-6): DSGVTQTPKHLITATGQRVTLRCSPRSGDLSVYWYQQSLDQGLQFLIQYYNGEERAKGNILERFSAQQFPDLHSELNLSSLELGDSALYFCASSVELSSNSPLHFGNGTRLTVT.

The rearrangement uses TRBV5-1 and TRBJ2-7, with 13 bases that match TRBD2. This CDR3 region has 18 residues. Germline V gene sequence: CDR1 SGHRS, CDR2 YFSETQ. Germline trimming cut 3 bases from V and 3 bases from J; bases unmatched to any gene: 12. DNA for the CDR3: TGCGCCAGCAGCTCTCGAACTAGCGGGGGGGACAGGAACTACGAGCAGTACTTC. Translated: CASSSRTSGGDRNYEQYF. The variable domain in full, completed from reference TRBV5-1 and TRBJ2-7, reads KAGVTQTPRYLIKTRGQQVTLSCSPISGHRSVSWYQQTPGQGLQFLFEYFSETQRNKGNFPGRFSGRQFSNSRSEMNVSTLELGDSALYLCASSSRTSGGDRNYEQYFGPGTRLTVT.

V and J are TRBV10-2 and TRBJ2-7; TRBD2 agrees at 13 bases. Germline values: CDR1 WSHSY, CDR2 SAAADI. The CDR3 totals 16 residues. The junction had 9 bases not matched to a gene; V was cut back by 5 bases and J by 5 bases. DNA for the CDR3: TGCGCCAGCAGTACGCCGACTAGCGGGGGGTCGGACGAGCAGTACTTC. Translating it yields CASSTPTSGGSDEQYF.

In this sample, this clone turned up once. V gene TRBV10-1 combines with J gene TRBJ1-5; D not certain. This CDR3 is 17 amino acids long. Germline V lookup: CDR1 WNHNN, CDR2 SYGVQD (reference sequence). The V gene lost 4 bases and the J gene lost 0 bases, with 16 bases spanning the gap. The CDR3 sequence: CASSVLRADNSNQPQHF. DNA of the CDR3: TGCGCCAGCAGTGTCCTTAGAGCAGACAATAGCAATCAGCCCCAGCATTTT.

The rearrangement joins TRBV7-2 to TRBJ2-1; D call uncertain. CDR1 SGHTA and CDR2 FQGNSA come from the germline V gene. The CDR3 length is 12 residues. V dropped 5 bases and J dropped 3 bases, with 5 bases sitting between them. CDR3 DNA: TGTGCCAGCAGCGCGGTCTACAATGAGCAGTTCTTC. This encodes CASSAVYNEQFF.

The V and J genes are TRBV7-2 and TRBJ2-7, with D perhaps TRBD1 (6 bases). Germline values: CDR1 SGHTA, CDR2 FQGNSA. The V end lost 2 bases, the J end lost 4 bases, and 12 bases lay between the germline ends. This CDR3 has 14 residues. The CDR3 spells CASSLYRAEYEQYF. The CDR3 DNA is TGTGCCAGCAGCTTATACAGGGCCGAGTACGAGCAGTACTTC.

This chain joins TRBV6-5 and TRBJ2-5, with D possibly TRBD1 on 5 matching bases. This CDR3 is 15 amino acids long. The germline gives CDR1 MNHEY, CDR2 SVGAGI. Trimming removed 5 bases at V and 2 bases at J, with 15 bases between. For the CDR3, the DNA is TGTGCCAGCAGTAAGCAGGGCCCCATACAAGAGACCCAGTACTTC. It is translated as CASSKQGPIQETQYF.

This chain uses TRBV19 with TRBJ1-2; 7 bases are shared with TRBD1. This CDR3 has 14 amino acids. Germline CDR1 LNHDA, CDR2 SQIVND (reference sequence). The V and J ends lost 4 bases and 8 bases, in that order; junction bases with no gene match: 10. CDR3 protein: CASSRSEGAKGYTF. The CDR3 coding sequence is TGTGCCAGTAGTAGAAGTGAGGGGGCGAAAGGCTACACCTTC.

The rearrangement uses TRBV11-2 and TRBJ1-3; TRBD1 might be the D (5 bases). V was cut by 5 bases and J by 0 bases, with 8 bases left in between. This CDR3 region has 14 residues. Per the germline V gene, CDR1 is SGHAT and CDR2 is FQNNGV. The CDR3 loop is CASSRQFSGNTIYF. Here the CDR3 DNA reads TGTGCCAGCAGCCGACAGTTCTCTGGAAACACCATATATTTT.

CDR3 region: CASSPGGASHNEQFF. The CDR3 nucleotides are TGTGCCAGCAGTCCGGGGGGGGCCTCTCACAATGAGCAGTTCTTC. The chain is built from TRBV6-5 and TRBJ2-1, with TRBD2 identical over 8 bases. Germline V gene data show CDR1 as MNHEY and CDR2 as SVGAGI. Germline trimming cut 5 bases from V and 5 bases from J; bases unmatched to any gene: 8. The CDR3 has 15 residues.

This chain joins TRBV6-1 and TRBJ1-2, with 7 bases fitting TRBD1. Germline V gene sequence: CDR1 MNHNS, CDR2 SASEGT. The trim removed 5 bases at V and 13 bases at J, leaving 10 bases unmatched. The CDR3 consists of 12 residues. The CDR3 coding sequence is TGTGCCAGCAGTAAACCCACAGGGGAGATCACCTTC. It is translated as CASSKPTGEITF.

This clone was seen a single time. V usage is TRBV4-3 and J usage is TRBJ2-2; D not certain. This CDR3 spans 13 amino acids. CDR1 and CDR2 (germline): LGHNA, YSLEER. Trimming removed 4 bases at V and 6 bases at J, with 9 bases between. The CDR3 is CASSRSVAGELFF. The CDR3 DNA sequence: TGCGCCAGCAGCCGATCGGTTGCCGGGGAGCTGTTTTTT.

This sequence joins TRBV6-6 and TRBJ2-7, with 12 bases identical to TRBD1. The CDR3 spans 16 residues. V shed 0 bases, J shed 5 bases, and the junction held 5 bases outside the gene matches. CDR1 is MNHNY, CDR2 SVGAGI, per germline (reference sequence). CDR3 sequence (DNA): TGTGCCAGCAGTTACTCTCGCGGGACAGGGGGCCACGAGCAGTACTTC. Its protein is CASSYSRGTGGHEQYF.

The sample holds one count of this clone. The chain uses TRBV5-1 and TRBJ2-3; TRBD2 matches 9 bases. Germline V gene lookup returns CDR1 SGHRS and CDR2 YFSETQ. V was pared by 6 bases and J by 1 base, with 6 bases of the junction left unmatched. This CDR3 comprises 15 residues. Here the CDR3 DNA reads TGCGCCAGCAAGCAGCGGGGGGAACGCACAGATACGCAGTATTTT. Protein: CASKQRGERTDTQYF.

The gene calls are TRBV5-6 and TRBJ1-2; 7 bases align to TRBD1. The CDR3 sequence is 14 residues long. After removal of 4 bases from V and 3 bases from J, the junction contained 6 bases not matched to a gene. From germline, CDR1 is SGHDT and CDR2 YYEEEE. The DNA for the CDR3 is TGTGCCAGCAGCCCCGGACAGGCTTACTATGGCTACACCTTC. Amino acids: CASSPGQAYYGYTF.

The gene calls are TRBV30 and TRBJ2-3, with no clear D. V was trimmed by 6 bases and J by 2 bases, leaving 18 bases between them. The length of the CDR3 is 15 residues. Germline V gives CDR1 GTSNPN, CDR2 SVGIG (reference sequence). The DNA of the CDR3 is TGTGCCTGTCGCCAGACGTGGCGGCACACAGATACGCAGTATTTT. Amino acids: CACRQTWRHTDTQYF.

This clone was seen only once. V usage is TRBV4-2 and J usage is TRBJ2-3; possibly TRBD2 for D (6 bases). Germline V gene data show CDR1 as LGHNA and CDR2 as YNFKEQ. The germline V and J ends were trimmed by 0 bases and 0 bases, with 16 bases remaining between them. The CDR3 has 18 residues. CDR3 nucleotide sequence: TGTGCCAGCAGCCAAGATGCCCTCCCCAGCGGGAGCACAGATACGCAGTATTTT. Its protein is CASSQDALPSGSTDTQYF.

As to this clone: A junction boundary mismatches the germline segment, possibly from a read error. The CDR3 DNA reads TGTGCTAGCAGACCCCGGACAGGGGGCCAGGAGACCCAGTACTTC. Protein sequence: CASRPRTGGQETQYF. The V call is TRBV7-7, the J call TRBJ2-5, with 11 bases lining up with TRBD1. The CDR3 has 15 residues. Germline-derived CDR1 and CDR2 are SSHAT and FNYEAQ (reference sequence).

This clone showed up just once. The rearrangement joins TRBV19 to TRBJ1-4; D call uncertain. CDR1 and CDR2 (germline): LNHDA, SQIVND (reference sequence). Trimming removed 3 bases from V and 0 bases from J, with 8 bases in between. This CDR3 is built from 15 residues. For the CDR3, the DNA is TGTGCCAGTAGTATCACACACACAACTAATGAAAAACTGTTTTTT. It codes for CASSITHTTNEKLFF.

This rearrangement joins TRBV6-5 to TRBJ2-3; D gene uncertain. V was trimmed by 5 bases and J by 0 bases, leaving 6 bases between them. CDR1 is MNHEY and CDR2 is SVGAGI in the germline V gene. The CDR3 loop spans 13 amino acids. CDR3 sequence: CASSRLSTDTQYF. As DNA, the CDR3 is TGTGCCAGCAGTCGACTTAGCACAGATACGCAGTATTTT.

This clone was counted a few times. V is TRBV5-1 and J is TRBJ1-2, with TRBD1 matching over 7 bases. Trimming cost V 6 bases and J 4 bases; bases outside gene matches: 9. CDR3 size: 14 residues. Germline CDR1 and CDR2: SGHRS and YFSETQ. CDR3 residues: CASTQRQGSYGYTF. In DNA, the CDR3 is TGCGCCAGCACCCAGAGACAGGGAAGCTATGGCTACACCTTC.